This TCR beta chain was documented in a study of control samples from healthy donors and cancer patients. The CDR3 runs to 12 residues. V shed 6 bases, J shed 7 bases, and the junction held 6 bases outside the gene matches. CDR1 and CDR2 (germline): SGHDT, YYEEEE. Using immunoSEQ multiplex PCR, the repertoire was profiled, and TCRdb retains in-frame clones only, with some absent. The data contain about 160,000 clones, about 94% of them seen just once; the ten biggest clones take up 11% to 15%. The V gene is TRBV5-6, the J gene TRBJ1-2; TRBD1 matches 7 bases. Sequenced material: PBMCs. This clonotype was sampled from a man aged 55-75 years with colorectal cancer. CDR3 nucleotide sequence: TGTGCCAGCATCCGGGACAGAGGTGGCTACACCTTC. This gives the protein CASIRDRGGYTF.